These T cell receptor beta chains were read from a single sample in a study of beta chain features in type 1 diabetes. Measured with immunoSEQ multiplex PCR; TCRdb has only the in-frame clones, and not every one. Among about 290,000 clones listed, under 8.5% were seen once. The sample comprised central memory CD4+ T cells from blood. The origin of the receptors is a young woman in good health. CDR3s include the opening cysteine and the closing phenylalanine or tryptophan. A D gene is named only where the DNA matches it firmly. A row's size may be missing; if present it is once, few, many or a size class.

j_call | v_call | d_call | clone_size | cdr3_nt | cdr3_aa
TRBJ2-7 | TRBV19 | NA | many | TGTGCCAGTAGATCGGCCCCGTCCTACGAGCAGTACTTC | CASRSAPSYEQYF
TRBJ1-1 | TRBV4-1 | NA | NA | TGCGCCAGCAGCCAAGTAGGTTGGACGGCCTTT | CASSQVGWTAF
TRBJ2-5 | TRBV29-1 | TRBD1 | few | TGCAGCGTAGGCGGGACAGGGGTGGTCGAGACCCAGTACTTC | CSVGGTGVVETQYF
TRBJ2-1 | TRBV7-7 | NA | few | TGTGCTAGCAGCGCCGCTGGCCTCAATGAGCAGTTCTTC | CASSAAGLNEQFF
TRBJ1-4 | TRBV2 | NA | few | TGTGCCAGCGAGGGAAGAAATGAAAAACTGTTTTTT | CASEGRNEKLFF
TRBJ2-3 | TRBV18 | NA | many | TGTGCCAGCTCACCAGGAATTATGCTAGGCACAGATACGCAGTATTTT | CASSPGIMLGTDTQYF
TRBJ2-3 | TRBV7-2 | NA | few | TGTGCCAGCGGTTACCCAAAGACAGATACGCAGTATTTT | CASGYPKTDTQYF
TRBJ1-2 | TRBV7-2 | NA | NA | TGTGCCAGCAGCTTAACACGGAACTATGGCTACACCTTC | CASSLTRNYGYTF
TRBJ1-1 | TRBV29-1 | TRBD1 | NA | TGCAGCGTTGAAGACAGTCCAACAGGGGAGAACACTGAAGCTTTCTTT | CSVEDSPTGENTEAFF
TRBJ2-5 | TRBV18 | NA | NA | TGTGCCAGCTCACCGGGTTACCAAGAGACCCAGTACTTC | CASSPGYQETQYF
TRBJ1-1 | TRBV28 | NA | NA | TGTGCCAGCAGAAAGGGGGAGGGAACTGAAGCTTTCTTT | CASRKGEGTEAFF
TRBJ2-7 | TRBV5-4 | NA | NA | TGTGCCAGCAGCACCCGTGACAGAAGCTCCTACGAGCAGTACTTC | CASSTRDRSSYEQYF
TRBJ1-4 | TRBV29-1 | NA | few | TGCAGCGTTCTGGGAGGAGATAATGAAAAACTGTTTTTT | CSVLGGDNEKLFF
TRBJ2-5 | TRBV7-2 | NA | NA | TGTGCCAGCAGCCGCCTAGTGGGAGAGACCCAGTACTTC | CASSRLVGETQYF
TRBJ2-5 | TRBV5-1 | NA | NA | TGCGCCAGCAGCTTTTGGGGCCAAGAGACCCAGTACTTC | CASSFWGQETQYF
TRBJ2-2 | TRBV9 | TRBD2 | NA | TGTGCCAGCAGCGTGACGGGACTACCGAACACCGGGGAGCTGTTTTTT | CASSVTGLPNTGELFF
TRBJ2-1 | TRBV2 | NA | few | TGTGCCAGCAGTGAAAGGCAGTCCGTAAGGGAGCAGTTCTTC | CASSERQSVREQFF
TRBJ2-4 | TRBV5-1 | NA | few | TGCGCCAGCAGAGGAGGGAACATTCAGTACTTC | CASRGGNIQYF
TRBJ2-1 | TRBV6-6 | NA | NA | TGTGCCAGCAATGCAGGGAGCTCCTACAATGAGCAGTTCTTC | CASNAGSSYNEQFF
TRBJ2-5 | TRBV6-1 | TRBD1 | NA | TGTGCCAGCATCAGGACAGGGGGATCAGAGACCCAGTACTTC | CASIRTGGSETQYF
TRBJ2-2 | TRBV5-4 | NA | few | TGTGCCAGCAGGGTAGACAATCAGGCTCCCGGGGAGCTGTTTTTT | CASRVDNQAPGELFF
TRBJ2-1 | TRBV15 | NA | NA | TGTGCCACCAGCAGAGCCAGACACAATGAGCAGTTCTTC | CATSRARHNEQFF
TRBJ1-2 | TRBV7-9 | TRBD1 | few | TGTGCCAGCAGAAATCCCGGGACAGGGGGTTCGGCGGGCTACACCTTC | CASRNPGTGGSAGYTF
TRBJ2-7 | TRBV7-9 | TRBD1 | NA | TGTGCCAGCAGCTACAACCGGGACAGGGAGTACTTC | CASSYNRDREYF